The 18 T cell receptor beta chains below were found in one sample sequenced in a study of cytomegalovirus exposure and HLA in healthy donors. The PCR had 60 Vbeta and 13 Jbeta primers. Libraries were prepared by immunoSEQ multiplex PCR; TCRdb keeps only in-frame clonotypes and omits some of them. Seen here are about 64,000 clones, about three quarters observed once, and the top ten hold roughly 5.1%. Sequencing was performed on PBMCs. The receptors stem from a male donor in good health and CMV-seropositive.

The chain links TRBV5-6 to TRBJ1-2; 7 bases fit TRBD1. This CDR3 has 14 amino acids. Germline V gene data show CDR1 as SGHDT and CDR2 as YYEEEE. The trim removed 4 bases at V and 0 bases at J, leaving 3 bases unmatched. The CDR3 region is CASSRGTANYGYTF. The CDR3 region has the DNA TGTGCCAGCAGCCGCGGGACAGCTAACTATGGCTACACCTTC.

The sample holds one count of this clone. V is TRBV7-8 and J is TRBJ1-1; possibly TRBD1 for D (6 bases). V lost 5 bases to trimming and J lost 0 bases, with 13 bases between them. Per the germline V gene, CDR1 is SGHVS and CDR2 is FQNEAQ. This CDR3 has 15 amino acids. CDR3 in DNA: TGTGCCAGCAGCCGCAGGACAGAGTTGAACACTGAAGCTTTCTTT. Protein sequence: CASSRRTELNTEAFF. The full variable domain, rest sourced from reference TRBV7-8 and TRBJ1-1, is GAGVSQSPRYKVAKRGQDVALRCDPISGHVSLFWYQQALGQGPEFLTYFQNEAQLDKSGLPSDRFFAERPEGSVSTLKIQRTQQEDSAVYLCASSRRTELNTEAFFGQGTRLTVV.

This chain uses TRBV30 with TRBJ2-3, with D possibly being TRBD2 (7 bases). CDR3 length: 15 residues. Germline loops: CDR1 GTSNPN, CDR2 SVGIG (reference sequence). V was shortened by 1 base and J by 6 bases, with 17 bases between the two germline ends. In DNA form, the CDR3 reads TGTGCCTGGAGTGGGACTAGGAGGGGGGTGGATACGCAGTATTTT. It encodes CAWSGTRRGVDTQYF.

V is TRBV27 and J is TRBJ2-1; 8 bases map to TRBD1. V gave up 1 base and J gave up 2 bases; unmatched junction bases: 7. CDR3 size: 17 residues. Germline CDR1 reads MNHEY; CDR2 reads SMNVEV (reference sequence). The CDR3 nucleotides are TGTGCCAGCAGTTTATTGGCGGGGACAGGCCCCTACAATGAGCAGTTCTTC. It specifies CASSLLAGTGPYNEQFF.

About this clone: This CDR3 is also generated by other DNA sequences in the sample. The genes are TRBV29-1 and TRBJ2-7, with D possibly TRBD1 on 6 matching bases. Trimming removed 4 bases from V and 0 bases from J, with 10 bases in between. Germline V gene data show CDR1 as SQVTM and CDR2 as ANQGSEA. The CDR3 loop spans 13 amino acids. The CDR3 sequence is CSVGTVSSYEQYF. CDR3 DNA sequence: TGCAGCGTTGGGACAGTGAGCTCCTACGAGCAGTACTTC.

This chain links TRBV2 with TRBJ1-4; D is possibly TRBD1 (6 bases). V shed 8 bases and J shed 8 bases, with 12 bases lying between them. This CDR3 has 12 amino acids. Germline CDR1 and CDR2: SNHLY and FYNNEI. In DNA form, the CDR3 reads TGTGCCAGCTGCTTAACAGGGGAAAAACTGTTTTTT. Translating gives CASCLTGEKLFF.

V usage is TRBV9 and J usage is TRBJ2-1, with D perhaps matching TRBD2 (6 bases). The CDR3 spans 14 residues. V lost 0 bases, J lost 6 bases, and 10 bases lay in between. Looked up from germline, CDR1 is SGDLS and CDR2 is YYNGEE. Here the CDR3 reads CASSVASGPNEQFF. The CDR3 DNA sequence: TGTGCCAGCAGCGTAGCGAGCGGGCCCAATGAGCAGTTCTTC.

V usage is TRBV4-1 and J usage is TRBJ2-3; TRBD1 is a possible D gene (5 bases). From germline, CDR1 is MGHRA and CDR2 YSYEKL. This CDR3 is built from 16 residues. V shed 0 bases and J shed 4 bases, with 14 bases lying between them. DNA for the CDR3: TGCGCCAGCAGCCAAGAAGGACAAGGGAACGCAGATACGCAGTATTTT. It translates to CASSQEGQGNADTQYF.

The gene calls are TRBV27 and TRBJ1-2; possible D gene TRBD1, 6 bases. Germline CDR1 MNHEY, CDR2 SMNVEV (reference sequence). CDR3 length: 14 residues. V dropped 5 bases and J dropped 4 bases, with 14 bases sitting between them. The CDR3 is CASSLRWTAYGYTF. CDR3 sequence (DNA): TGTGCCAGCAGTCTACGTTGGACAGCCTATGGCTACACCTTC.

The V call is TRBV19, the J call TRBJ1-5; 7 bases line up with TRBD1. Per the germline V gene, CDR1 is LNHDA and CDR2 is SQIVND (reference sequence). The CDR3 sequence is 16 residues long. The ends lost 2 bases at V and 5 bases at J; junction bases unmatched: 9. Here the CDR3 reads CASSIPTGSSYQPQHF. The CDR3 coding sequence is TGTGCCAGTAGTATACCGACAGGGTCTTCCTATCAGCCCCAGCATTTT.

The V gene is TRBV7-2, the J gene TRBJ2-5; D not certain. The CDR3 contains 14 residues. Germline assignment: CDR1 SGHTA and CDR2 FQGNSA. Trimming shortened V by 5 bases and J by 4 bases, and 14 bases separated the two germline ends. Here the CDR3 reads CASSPGLAPETQYF. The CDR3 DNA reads TGTGCCAGCAGCCCAGGATTGGCCCCAGAGACCCAGTACTTC. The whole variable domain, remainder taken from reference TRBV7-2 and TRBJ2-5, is GAGVSQSPSNKVTEKGKDVELRCDPISGHTALYWYRQSLGQGLEFLIYFQGNSAPDKSGLPSDRFSAERTGGSVSTLTIQRTQQEDSAVYLCASSPGLAPETQYFGPGTRLLVL.

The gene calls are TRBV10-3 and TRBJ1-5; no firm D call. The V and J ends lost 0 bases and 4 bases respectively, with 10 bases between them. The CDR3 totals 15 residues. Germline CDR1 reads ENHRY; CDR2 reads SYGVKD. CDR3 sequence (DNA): TGTGCCATCAGTGAGTCCGAGGGATTAAATCAGCCCCAGCATTTT. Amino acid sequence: CAISESEGLNQPQHF.

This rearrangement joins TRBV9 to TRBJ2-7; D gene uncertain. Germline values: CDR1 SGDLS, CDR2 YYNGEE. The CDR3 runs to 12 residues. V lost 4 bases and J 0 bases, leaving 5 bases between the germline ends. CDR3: CASSPNSYEQYF. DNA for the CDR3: TGTGCCAGCAGCCCCAACTCCTACGAGCAGTACTTC.

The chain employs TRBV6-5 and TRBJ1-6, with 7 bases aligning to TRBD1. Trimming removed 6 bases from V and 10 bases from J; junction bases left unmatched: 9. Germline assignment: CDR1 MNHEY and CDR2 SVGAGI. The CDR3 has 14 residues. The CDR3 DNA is TGTGCCAGCAGACCCGACAGGGCGGGATCACCCCTCCACTTT. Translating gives CASRPDRAGSPLHF.

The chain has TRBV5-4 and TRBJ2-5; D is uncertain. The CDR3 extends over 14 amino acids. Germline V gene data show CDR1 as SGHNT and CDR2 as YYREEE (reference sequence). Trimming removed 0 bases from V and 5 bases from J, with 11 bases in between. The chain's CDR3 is CASSLASVMETQYF. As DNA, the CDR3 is TGTGCCAGCAGCTTGGCGTCAGTGATGGAGACCCAGTACTTC.

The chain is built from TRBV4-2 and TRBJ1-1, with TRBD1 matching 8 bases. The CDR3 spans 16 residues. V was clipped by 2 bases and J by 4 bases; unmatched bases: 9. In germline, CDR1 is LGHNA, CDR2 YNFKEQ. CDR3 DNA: TGTGCCAGCAGCCAAAGTGGCGGACAGGGCTTCACTGAAGCTTTCTTT. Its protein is CASSQSGGQGFTEAFF.

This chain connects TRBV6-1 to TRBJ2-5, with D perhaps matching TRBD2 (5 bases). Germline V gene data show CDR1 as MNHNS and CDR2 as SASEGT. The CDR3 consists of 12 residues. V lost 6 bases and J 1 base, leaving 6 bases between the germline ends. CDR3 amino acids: CASRGAQETQYF. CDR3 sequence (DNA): TGTGCCAGCAGGGGAGCCCAAGAGACCCAGTACTTC.

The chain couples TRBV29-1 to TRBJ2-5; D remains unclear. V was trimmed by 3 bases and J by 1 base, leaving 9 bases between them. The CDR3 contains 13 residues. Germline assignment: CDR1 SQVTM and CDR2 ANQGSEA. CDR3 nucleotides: TGCAGCGTTGAGGTTCCGGGCCAAGAGACCCAGTACTTC. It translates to CSVEVPGQETQYF.